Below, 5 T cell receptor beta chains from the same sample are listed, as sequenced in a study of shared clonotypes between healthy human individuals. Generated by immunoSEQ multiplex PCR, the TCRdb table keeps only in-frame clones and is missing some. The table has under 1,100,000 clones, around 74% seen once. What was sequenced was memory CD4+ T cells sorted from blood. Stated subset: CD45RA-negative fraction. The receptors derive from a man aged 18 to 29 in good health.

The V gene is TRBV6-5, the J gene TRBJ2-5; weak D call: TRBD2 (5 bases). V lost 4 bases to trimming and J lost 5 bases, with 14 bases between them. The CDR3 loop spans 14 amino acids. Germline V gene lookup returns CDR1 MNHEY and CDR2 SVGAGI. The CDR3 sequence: CASSSLLVRETQYF. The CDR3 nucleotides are TGTGCCAGCAGTTCCCTACTAGTCCGGGAGACCCAGTACTTC.

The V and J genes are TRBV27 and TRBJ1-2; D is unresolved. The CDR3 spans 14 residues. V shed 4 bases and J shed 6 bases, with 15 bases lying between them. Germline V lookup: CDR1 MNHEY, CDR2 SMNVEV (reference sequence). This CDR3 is CASSSGIPWDGYTF. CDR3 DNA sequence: TGTGCCAGCAGTTCCGGGATACCATGGGATGGCTACACCTTC.

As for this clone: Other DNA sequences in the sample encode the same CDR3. The DNA for the CDR3 is TGTGCCAGCAGTTTCCGACGCGGGGAGACCCAGTACTTC. Its translation is CASSFRRGETQYF. The chain employs TRBV27 and TRBJ2-5; tentatively, D is TRBD2 (5 bases). V was clipped by 3 bases and J by 5 bases, with 10 bases between them. The CDR3 totals 13 residues. Germline CDR1 MNHEY, CDR2 SMNVEV (reference sequence).

The CDR3 coding sequence is TGTGCCAGTAGTATCCGAGGTGGGGACACTGAAGCTTTCTTT. Amino acid sequence: CASSIRGGDTEAFF. The gene calls are TRBV19 and TRBJ1-1; no reliable D call. The CDR3 is made up of 14 amino acids. V lost 3 bases and J 3 bases, leaving 11 bases between the germline ends. The V gene's germline CDR1 is LNHDA and CDR2 SQIVND (reference sequence).

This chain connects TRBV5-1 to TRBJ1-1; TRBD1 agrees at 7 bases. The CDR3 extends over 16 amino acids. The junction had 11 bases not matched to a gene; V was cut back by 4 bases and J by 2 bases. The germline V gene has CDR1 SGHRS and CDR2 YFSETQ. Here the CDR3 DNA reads TGCGCCAGCAGCCCCCCCCGACAGGGAAGAAACACTGAAGCTTTCTTT. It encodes CASSPPRQGRNTEAFF. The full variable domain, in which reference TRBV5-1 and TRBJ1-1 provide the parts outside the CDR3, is KAGVTQTPRYLIKTRGQQVTLSCSPISGHRSVSWYQQTPGQGLQFLFEYFSETQRNKGNFPGRFSGRQFSNSRSEMNVSTLELGDSALYLCASSPPRQGRNTEAFFGQGTRLTVV.